This is a list of T cell receptor beta chains from one sample in a study of cytomegalovirus exposure and HLA in healthy donors. The table came from immunoSEQ multiplex PCR; TCRdb's copy has only in-frame clones and leaves some out. The sample carries 200,000 to 250,000 clones, roughly 84% recorded once. Material: PBMCs. All receptors derive from a human donor in good health. Each CDR3 is given with its conserved first and last residue. A D gene is named only where the DNA matches it firmly. Size values are once, few and many counts, or a class for expanded clones, and some rows have none.

v_gene	abundance	d_gene	j_gene	CDR3nt	CDR3aa
TRBV5-1	-	TRBD1	TRBJ2-7	TGCGCCAGCAGCGCGGACAGGGACGAGCAGTACTTC	CASSADRDEQYF
TRBV5-1	-	TRBD1	TRBJ1-4	TGCGCCAGCAGCATACAGGGGGTAAAGGGTGAAAAACTGTTTTTT	CASSIQGVKGEKLFF
TRBV6-4	once	TRBD2	TRBJ2-1	TGTGCCACGGGAGGAGCGGGAGGGATCAATGAGCAGTTCTTC	CATGGAGGINEQFF
TRBV6-1	-	-	TRBJ2-5	TGTGCCAGCAGTGAAGACGGGGGATTACAAGAGACCCAGTACTTC	CASSEDGGLQETQYF
TRBV23-1	-	-	TRBJ1-2	TGCGCCAGCAGTCAATCCCGACAGATTCCGGCTAACTATGGCTACACCTTC	CASSQSRQIPANYGYTF
TRBV5-1	-	TRBD2	TRBJ2-1	TGCGCCAGCAGCGCCGCGGGAGCGGGGGGGAATGAGCAGTTCTTC	CASSAAGAGGNEQFF
TRBV7-6	-	-	TRBJ2-5	TGTGCCAGCAGCTTCTTTAGCGGAATAGAGACCCAGTACTTC	CASSFFSGIETQYF
TRBV4-1	-	TRBD1	TRBJ1-4	TGCGCCAGCAGCCGACCAGGGGGTAATGAAAAACTGTTTTTT	CASSRPGGNEKLFF
TRBV6-4	-	TRBD2	TRBJ2-7	TGTGCCAGCAGACCCTCTATCCTTAGCGGGAGGTCCACCTACGAGCAGTACTTC	CASRPSILSGRSTYEQYF
TRBV7-2	-	-	TRBJ2-2	TGTGCCAGCAGCTTAACTCGGGACACCGGGGAGCTGTTTTTT	CASSLTRDTGELFF
TRBV5-4	-	-	TRBJ2-6	TGTGCCAGCAGCTTGGTTCTAGCTAGCTCTGGGGCCAACGTCCTGACTTTC	CASSLVLASSGANVLTF
TRBV13	-	TRBD2	TRBJ2-7	TGTGCCAGCAGCTTAGGACTAGCGGGCGCCTACGAGCAGTACTTC	CASSLGLAGAYEQYF
TRBV14	-	-	TRBJ2-3	TGTGCCAGCAGCCAAGCCTTTTTCAGGGTCGACACAGATACGCAGTATTTT	CASSQAFFRVDTDTQYF
TRBV19	-	-	TRBJ1-5	TGTGCCAGTAGTATAACTGCTAGCAATCAGCCCCAGCATTTT	CASSITASNQPQHF
TRBV9	-	TRBD2	TRBJ2-1	TGTGCCAGCAGTAGCGGACTAGCGGGAGTGACCTACAATGAGCAGTTCTTC	CASSSGLAGVTYNEQFF
TRBV19	-	-	TRBJ1-5	TGTGCCAGTAGTATCCCCAGTCAGCCCCAGCATTTT	CASSIPSQPQHF
TRBV27	-	-	TRBJ2-2	TGTGCCAGCAAGCCGGACAGAATCACCGGGGAGCTGTTTTTT	CASKPDRITGELFF
TRBV30	-	TRBD2	TRBJ2-3	TGTGCCTGGAGTGCCTTAGGGGGACAGGGAGGACTAGCGGGAGTGAGAGATACGCAGTATTTT	CAWSALGGQGGLAGVRDTQYF
TRBV19	-	-	TRBJ1-5	TGTGCCAGTAGAGCACAGGGCCGCAATCAGCCCCAGCATTTT	CASRAQGRNQPQHF
TRBV18	-	TRBD1	TRBJ1-3	TGTGCCAGCTCACCTCCTGCCGTGGACAGGGCTGGAAACACCATATATTTT	CASSPPAVDRAGNTIYF
TRBV7-8	few	TRBD2	TRBJ2-2	TGTGCCAGCAAGACTAGCGTTGGCACCGGGGAGCTGTTTTTT	CASKTSVGTGELFF
TRBV6-1	-	TRBD1	TRBJ1-5	TGTGCCAGCAGCGGGACAGGGAGCCCTCATCAGCCCCAGCATTTT	CASSGTGSPHQPQHF
TRBV9	-	-	TRBJ1-1	TGTGCCAGCAGCGTATTAGGAGGAGGGTACACTGAAGCTTTCTTT	CASSVLGGGYTEAFF
TRBV6-5	-	-	TRBJ2-7	TGTGCCCGGGGGGCGAGGGCTGGGTCCTACGAGCAGTACTTC	CARGARAGSYEQYF
TRBV9	-	-	TRBJ2-1	TGTGCCAGCAGCGTAGTAGGATCGGGGATTACCTACAATGAGCAGTTCTTC	CASSVVGSGITYNEQFF
TRBV6-6	-	-	TRBJ2-3	TGTGCCAGCAGCCCCAAAGAGTCGTCGTCGCAGTATTTT	CASSPKESSSQYF
TRBV18	-	TRBD1	TRBJ1-1	TGTGCCAGCTCACCCGGACAGGCAGACACTGAAGCTTTCTTT	CASSPGQADTEAFF
TRBV6-1	-	-	TRBJ2-7	TGTGCCAGCAATTCAGGGGCGGGTGAGCAGTACTTC	CASNSGAGEQYF
TRBV6-5	-	-	TRBJ2-6	TGTGCCAGCAGGAGGTCTGGGGCCAACGTCCTGACTTTC	CASRRSGANVLTF
TRBV7-2	-	TRBD2	TRBJ2-1	TGTGCCAGCAGCTTAGTCGGAGGGACTACCTACAATGAGCAGTTCTTC	CASSLVGGTTYNEQFF
TRBV7-2	-	-	TRBJ2-3	TGTGCCAGCAGCTTACGGACAGCAGATACGCAGTATTTT	CASSLRTADTQYF
TRBV14	-	-	TRBJ1-1	TGTGCCAGCAGCCAAGAACGAAGTTGGAGCACTGAAGCTTTCTTT	CASSQERSWSTEAFF
TRBV5-6	-	TRBD2	TRBJ2-1	TGTGCCAGCAGCTTGGTAGCGGGAGAGGATGAGCAGTTCTTC	CASSLVAGEDEQFF
TRBV7-9	-	TRBD2	TRBJ2-5	TGTGCCAGCAGCTTAGAAATGGGACTAGCTGGGGAACAAGAGACCCAGTACTTC	CASSLEMGLAGEQETQYF
TRBV2	-	TRBD2	TRBJ2-1	TGTGCCAGCAGGGGGCTAGCGGGAGGGCCCAACAATGAGCAGTTCTTC	CASRGLAGGPNNEQFF
TRBV7-9	-	TRBD2	TRBJ2-5	TGTGCCAGCAGCTTAACACTAGCGGGACAAGAGACCCAGTACTTC	CASSLTLAGQETQYF
TRBV7-2	-	-	TRBJ2-1	TGTGCCAGCAGCCACCCCGGGTCCCATGAGCAGTTCTTC	CASSHPGSHEQFF
TRBV4-1	-	TRBD2	TRBJ2-1	TGCGCCAGCGGGCCGGGCCTAGCGGGTTTCGAGCAGTTCTTC	CASGPGLAGFEQFF
TRBV2	once	-	TRBJ2-3	TGTGCCAGCAGTGAAGATAATACGCAGTATTTT	CASSEDNTQYF
TRBV28	-	TRBD2	TRBJ2-3	TGTGCCAGCAGTTTAAGTACTAGCGGGAAAGGGGCAGATACGCAGTATTTT	CASSLSTSGKGADTQYF
TRBV19	few	TRBD1	TRBJ1-2	TGTGCCAGTAGTAGCACGACAGGGCTTAACTATGGCTACACCTTC	CASSSTTGLNYGYTF
TRBV6-1	-	TRBD1	TRBJ2-7	TGTGCCACCGAAACCAGGGGGCGCTCTGACGAGCAGTACTTC	CATETRGRSDEQYF
TRBV6-5	-	TRBD1	TRBJ1-3	TGTGCCAGCAGTAAAGGGACAGGGGGGAACACCATATATTTT	CASSKGTGGNTIYF
TRBV19	-	TRBD1	TRBJ2-7	TGTGCCAGTAGTTCTGACAGGGGGCGTTGGGGCGAGCAGTACTTC	CASSSDRGRWGEQYF
TRBV7-2	-	-	TRBJ1-5	TGTGCCAGCCACCTTGGGGGACTCCTAAATCAGCCCCAGCATTTT	CASHLGGLLNQPQHF
TRBV7-2	-	TRBD1	TRBJ2-7	TGTGCCAGCAGCTTGGGACAGGGGGTCCCCTACGAGCAGTACTTC	CASSLGQGVPYEQYF
TRBV20-1	few	-	TRBJ1-1	TGCAGTGCTAGTGGCGGCAGTGAAGCTTTCTTT	CSASGGSEAFF
TRBV30	-	-	TRBJ2-2	TGTGCCTGGAGTGGCCAGGGGACCGGGGAGCTGTTTTTT	CAWSGQGTGELFF
TRBV7-2	-	-	TRBJ2-7	TGTGCCAGCAGCCCGGACTACTCTTCCTACGAGCAGTACTTC	CASSPDYSSYEQYF
TRBV27	-	TRBD2	TRBJ2-3	TGTGCCAGCAGTTTATCGGGACTAGCGGGAGTCGGAGGGGATACGCAGTATTTT	CASSLSGLAGVGGDTQYF
TRBV2	-	-	TRBJ2-5	TGTGCCAGCACGTCTTGGGGCCTACAAGAGACCCAGTACTTC	CASTSWGLQETQYF
TRBV2	-	TRBD2	TRBJ2-3	TGTGCCAGCAGTGAAGCCCAGCGGGAGCAAGCAGATACGCAGTATTTT	CASSEAQREQADTQYF
TRBV5-5	-	TRBD1	TRBJ1-4	TGTGCCAGCAGCCTGGAGCCAGGGGGCTTCAATGAAAAACTGTTTTTT	CASSLEPGGFNEKLFF
TRBV19	-	-	TRBJ1-1	TGTGCCAGTAGTATATTGCGGAGCCCGGAAGCTTTCTTT	CASSILRSPEAFF
TRBV27	-	TRBD2	TRBJ2-7	TGTGCCAGCAGTTTGGGACTAGCGGGAGGTTACGAGCAGTACTTC	CASSLGLAGGYEQYF
TRBV27	-	TRBD1	TRBJ1-5	TGTGCCAGCACGCCCCTCCGGACAGGGGGCTTGCTTGTTTGGTATCAGCCCCAGCATTTT	CASTPLRTGGLLVWYQPQHF
TRBV4-3	-	TRBD1	TRBJ2-1	TGCGCCAGCAGCCAAGATTGGACAGGGAACTACAATGAGCAGTTCTTC	CASSQDWTGNYNEQFF
TRBV2	-	TRBD1	TRBJ1-3	TGTGCCAGCACCACCCTTCCGGGACAGGGGGACACCATATATTTT	CASTTLPGQGDTIYF
TRBV28	-	TRBD1	TRBJ2-4	TGTGCCAGCAGTTTGGCCCCCCAAAGGGACAGGCAGTCCAAAAACATTCAGTACTTC	CASSLAPQRDRQSKNIQYF